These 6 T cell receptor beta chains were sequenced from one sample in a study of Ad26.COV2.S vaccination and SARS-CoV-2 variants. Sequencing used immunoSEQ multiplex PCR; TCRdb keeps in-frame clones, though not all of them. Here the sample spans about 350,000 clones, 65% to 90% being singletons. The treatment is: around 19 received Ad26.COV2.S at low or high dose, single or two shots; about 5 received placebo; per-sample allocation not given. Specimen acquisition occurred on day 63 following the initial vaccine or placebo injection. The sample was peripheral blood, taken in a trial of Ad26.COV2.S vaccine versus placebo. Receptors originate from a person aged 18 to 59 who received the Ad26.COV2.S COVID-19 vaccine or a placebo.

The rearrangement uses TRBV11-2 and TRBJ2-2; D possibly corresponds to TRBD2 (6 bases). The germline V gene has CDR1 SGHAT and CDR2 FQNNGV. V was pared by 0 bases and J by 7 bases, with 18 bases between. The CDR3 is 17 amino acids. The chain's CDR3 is CASSLEGTPDYLGELFF. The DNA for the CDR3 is TGTGCCAGCAGCTTAGAAGGGACCCCGGACTACCTCGGGGAGCTGTTTTTT.

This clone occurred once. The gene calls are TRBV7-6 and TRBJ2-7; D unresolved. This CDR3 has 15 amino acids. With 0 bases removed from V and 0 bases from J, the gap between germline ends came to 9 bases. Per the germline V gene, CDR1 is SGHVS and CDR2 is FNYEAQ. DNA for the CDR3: TGTGCCAGCAGCTTAGCCTCCGAGGCCTCCTACGAGCAGTACTTC. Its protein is CASSLASEASYEQYF.

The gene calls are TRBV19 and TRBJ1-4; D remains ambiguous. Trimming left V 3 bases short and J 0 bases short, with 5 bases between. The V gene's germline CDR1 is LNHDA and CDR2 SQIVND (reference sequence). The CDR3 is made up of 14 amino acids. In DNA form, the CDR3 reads TGTGCCAGTAGTATTGGATCAACTAATGAAAAACTGTTTTTT. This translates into CASSIGSTNEKLFF.

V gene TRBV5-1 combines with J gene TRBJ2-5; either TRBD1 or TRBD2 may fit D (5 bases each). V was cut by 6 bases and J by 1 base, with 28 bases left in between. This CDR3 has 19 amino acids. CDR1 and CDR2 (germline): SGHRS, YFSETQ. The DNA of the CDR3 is TGCGCCAGCATGACCGGGACCAGCTCCCTTCTTACTAGCCAAGAGACCCAGTACTTC. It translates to CASMTGTSSLLTSQETQYF.

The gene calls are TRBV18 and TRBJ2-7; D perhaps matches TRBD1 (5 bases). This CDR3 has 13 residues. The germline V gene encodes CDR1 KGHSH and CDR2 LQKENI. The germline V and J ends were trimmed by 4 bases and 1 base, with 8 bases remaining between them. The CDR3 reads CASSQGLSYEQYF. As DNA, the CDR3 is TGTGCCAGCTCACAGGGGTTATCCTACGAGCAGTACTTC.

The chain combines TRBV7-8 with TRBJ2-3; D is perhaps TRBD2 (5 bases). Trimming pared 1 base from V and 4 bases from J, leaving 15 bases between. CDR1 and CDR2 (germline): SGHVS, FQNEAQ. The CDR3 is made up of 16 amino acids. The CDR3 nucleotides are TGTGCCAGCAGCTTAGTTCCGGGATTAGTCCCAGATACGCAGTATTTT. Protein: CASSLVPGLVPDTQYF.